These 10 T cell receptor beta chains were all obtained from the same sample, sequenced in a study of identical twins. A single record per CDR3 protein comes from TCRdb applying MiXCR to the 5' RACE reads. The repertoire includes fewer than 250,000 distinct CDR3 sequences, roughly a tenth of them detected once, and 5.1% sits in the top ten. Sequencing used memory (CD45RO+) T cells sorted from blood. All receptors derive from a woman between 18 and 29 years old in good health.

This clonotype was detected a few times. The CDR3 reads CATSDPYGGWFF. The CDR3 DNA sequence: TGTGCCACCAGTGACCCGTATGGGGGGTGGTTCTTC. This sequence joins TRBV24-1 and TRBJ2-1; maybe TRBD2 (6 bases). The germline gives CDR1 KGHDR, CDR2 SFDVKD. The CDR3 is 12 residues long. V shed 4 bases and J shed 15 bases, with 15 bases lying between them.

This clonotype was counted a few times. V usage is TRBV15 and J usage is TRBJ2-3, with 8 nucleotides matching TRBD1. Germline loops: CDR1 LNHNV, CDR2 YYDKDF (reference sequence). The CDR3 sequence is 14 residues long. The V gene end was trimmed by 4 bases and the J gene end by 4 bases; junction bases not matched to a gene: 4. CDR3 region: CATSTTGVPDTQYF. For the CDR3, the DNA is TGTGCCACCAGCACGACAGGGGTTCCAGATACGCAGTATTTT.

The V gene is TRBV10-1, the J gene TRBJ2-5; TRBD2 aligns across 13 bases. Germline-derived CDR1 and CDR2 are WNHNN and SYGVQD (reference sequence). The CDR3 length is 16 residues. Trimming at V came to 0 bases and at J to 2 bases, leaving 0 bases not matched to a gene. CDR3: CASSESTSGGQETQYF. The CDR3 bases are TGCGCCAGCAGTGAGTCGACTAGCGGGGGGCAAGAGACCCAGTACTTC.

This clonotype was detected only a few times. The CDR3 DNA reads TGCAGTGCTACCCCCGCATGGGTCGGTGAAGCTTTCTTT. Protein product: CSATPAWVGEAFF. The chain combines TRBV20-1 with TRBJ1-1; the D is unclear. The germline V gene has CDR1 DFQATT and CDR2 SNEGSKA (reference sequence). There are 13 residues in the CDR3. V lost 4 bases to trimming and J lost 7 bases, with 16 bases between them.

This clonotype occurred a few times. The chain recombines TRBV7-2 with TRBJ2-7; 11 nucleotides agree with TRBD2. CDR1 and CDR2 (germline): SGHTA, FQGNSA. The CDR3 spans 15 residues. V lost 3 bases and J lost 0; bases outside the gene matches: 1. In nucleotides, the CDR3 is TGTGCCAGCAGCTTTACTAGCGGGAGCTCCTACGAGCAGTACTTC. It is translated as CASSFTSGSSYEQYF. The variable domain in full, with the rest retrieved from reference TRBV7-2 and TRBJ2-7, is GAGVSQSPSNKVTEKGKDVELRCDPISGHTALYWYRQSLGQGLEFLIYFQGNSAPDKSGLPSDRFSAERTGGSVSTLTIQRTQQEDSAVYLCASSFTSGSSYEQYFGPGTRLTVT.

This sequence joins TRBV7-2 and TRBJ1-2; D is unresolved. Trimming took 5 bases from V and 0 from J, leaving 13 bases between them. Germline V gives CDR1 SGHTA, CDR2 FQGNSA. CDR3 length: 15 amino acids. The CDR3 DNA follows: TGTGCCAGCAGCCGTTGGACGGAGGCTAACTATGGCTACACCTTC. It specifies CASSRWTEANYGYTF. Based on the CDR3 plus reference TRBV7-2 and TRBJ1-2, the full variable domain is GAGVSQSPSNKVTEKGKDVELRCDPISGHTALYWYRQSLGQGLEFLIYFQGNSAPDKSGLPSDRFSAERTGGSVSTLTIQRTQQEDSAVYLCASSRWTEANYGYTFGSGTRLTVV.

Written as DNA, the CDR3 is TGCAGTGCTAGGGATGACAGGTATTTGGACAATGAGCAGTTCTTC. It is translated as CSARDDRYLDNEQFF. The chain employs TRBV20-1 and TRBJ2-1, with TRBD1 as a possible D gene (6 bases). The CDR3 is 15 amino acids. Germline CDR1 reads DFQATT; CDR2 reads SNEGSKA (reference sequence). The V end lost 3 bases, the J end lost 5 bases, and 17 bases lay between the germline ends.

The table lists this clonotype with a few counts. The rearrangement links TRBV7-2 to TRBJ1-2, with unresolved D. CDR3 length equals 15 residues. Germline CDR1 reads SGHTA; CDR2 reads FQGNSA. V lost 4 bases to trimming and J lost 0 bases, with 12 bases between them. DNA of the CDR3: TGTGCCAGCAGCTCCCCCCCATCGGCTAACTATGGCTACACCTTC. Protein product: CASSSPPSANYGYTF.

This clonotype appeared many times. The CDR3 loop is CASSLASRVEETQYF. The CDR3 nucleotides are TGTGCCAGCAGCTTAGCGTCCCGGGTGGAGGAGACCCAGTACTTC. The chain joins TRBV7-8 to TRBJ2-5; D unclear. This CDR3 spans 15 amino acids. Germline loops: CDR1 SGHVS, CDR2 FQNEAQ. V was cut by 0 bases and J by 5 bases, with 13 bases left in between. Together with reference TRBV7-8 and TRBJ2-5, the CDR3 gives the full variable domain: GAGVSQSPRYKVAKRGQDVALRCDPISGHVSLFWYQQALGQGPEFLTYFQNEAQLDKSGLPSDRFFAERPEGSVSTLKIQRTQQEDSAVYLCASSLASRVEETQYFGPGTRLLVL.

The table lists this clonotype with a few counts. The V gene is TRBV12-3 or TRBV12-4, the J gene TRBJ2-5; D is undetermined. The CDR3 spans 19 residues. The ends were cut back, 6 bases at V and 3 bases at J, with 29 bases in the middle. The CDR3 here is CASSFAPQFGSKMKETQYF. The CDR3 coding sequence is TGTGCCAGCAGCTTCGCCCCCCAGTTTGGTAGTAAAATGAAAGAGACCCAGTACTTC.